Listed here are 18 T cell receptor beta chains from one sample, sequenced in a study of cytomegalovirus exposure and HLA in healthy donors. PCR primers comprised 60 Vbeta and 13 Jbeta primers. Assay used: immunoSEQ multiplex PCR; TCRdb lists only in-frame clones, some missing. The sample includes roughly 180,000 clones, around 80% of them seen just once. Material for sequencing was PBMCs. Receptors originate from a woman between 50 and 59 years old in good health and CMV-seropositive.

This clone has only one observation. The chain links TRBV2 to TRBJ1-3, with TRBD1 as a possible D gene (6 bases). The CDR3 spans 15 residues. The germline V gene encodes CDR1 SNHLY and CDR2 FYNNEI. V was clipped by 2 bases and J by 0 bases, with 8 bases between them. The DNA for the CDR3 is TGTGCCAGCAGTGAATTAGGGGGCTCTGGAAACACCATATATTTT. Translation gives CASSELGGSGNTIYF.

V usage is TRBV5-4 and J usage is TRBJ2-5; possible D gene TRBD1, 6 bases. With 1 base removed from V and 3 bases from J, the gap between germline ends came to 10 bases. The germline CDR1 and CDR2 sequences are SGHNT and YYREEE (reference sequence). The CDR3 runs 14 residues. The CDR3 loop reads CASSLLGDKETQYF. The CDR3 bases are TGTGCCAGCAGCTTGCTAGGGGACAAAGAGACCCAGTACTTC.

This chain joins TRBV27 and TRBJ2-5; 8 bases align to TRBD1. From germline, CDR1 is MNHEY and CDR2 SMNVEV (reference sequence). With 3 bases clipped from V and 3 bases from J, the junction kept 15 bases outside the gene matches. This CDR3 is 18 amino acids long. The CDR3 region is CASSLFPARQGRKETQYF. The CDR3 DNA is TGTGCCAGCAGTTTGTTCCCCGCCCGACAGGGGAGGAAAGAGACCCAGTACTTC.

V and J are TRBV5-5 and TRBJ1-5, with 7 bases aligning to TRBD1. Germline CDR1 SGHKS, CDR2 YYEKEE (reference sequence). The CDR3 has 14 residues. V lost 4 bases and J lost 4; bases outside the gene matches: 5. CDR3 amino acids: CASSPRDSNQPQHF. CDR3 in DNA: TGTGCCAGCAGCCCCCGGGACAGTAATCAGCCCCAGCATTTT.

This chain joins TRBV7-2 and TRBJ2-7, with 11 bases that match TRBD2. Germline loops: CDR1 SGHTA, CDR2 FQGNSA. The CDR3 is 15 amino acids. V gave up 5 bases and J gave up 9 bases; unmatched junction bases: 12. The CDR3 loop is CASSPGLAGYSRQYF. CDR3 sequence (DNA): TGTGCCAGCAGCCCTGGACTAGCGGGTTACTCACGGCAGTACTTC. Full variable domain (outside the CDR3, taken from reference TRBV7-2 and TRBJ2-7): GAGVSQSPSNKVTEKGKDVELRCDPISGHTALYWYRQSLGQGLEFLIYFQGNSAPDKSGLPSDRFSAERTGGSVSTLTIQRTQQEDSAVYLCASSPGLAGYSRQYFGPGTRLTVT.

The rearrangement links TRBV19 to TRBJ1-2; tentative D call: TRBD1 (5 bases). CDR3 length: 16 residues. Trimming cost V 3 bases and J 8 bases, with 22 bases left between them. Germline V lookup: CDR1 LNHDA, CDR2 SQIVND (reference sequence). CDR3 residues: CASSMDPQGRQEGYTF. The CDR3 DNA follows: TGTGCCAGTAGTATGGACCCGCAGGGTAGGCAAGAGGGCTACACCTTC.

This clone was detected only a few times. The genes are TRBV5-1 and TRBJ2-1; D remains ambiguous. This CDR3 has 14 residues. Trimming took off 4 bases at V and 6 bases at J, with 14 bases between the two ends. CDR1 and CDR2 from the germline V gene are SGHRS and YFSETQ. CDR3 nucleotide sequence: TGCGCCAGCAGCGTGACACCCTTTTCCAATGAGCAGTTCTTC. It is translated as CASSVTPFSNEQFF.

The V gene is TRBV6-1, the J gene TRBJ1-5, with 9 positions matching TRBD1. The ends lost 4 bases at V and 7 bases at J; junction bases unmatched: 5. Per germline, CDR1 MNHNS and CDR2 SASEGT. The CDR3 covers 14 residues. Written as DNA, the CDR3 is TGTGCCAGCAGTGTGTCCGGGACAGGGCAGCCCCAGCATTTT. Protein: CASSVSGTGQPQHF.

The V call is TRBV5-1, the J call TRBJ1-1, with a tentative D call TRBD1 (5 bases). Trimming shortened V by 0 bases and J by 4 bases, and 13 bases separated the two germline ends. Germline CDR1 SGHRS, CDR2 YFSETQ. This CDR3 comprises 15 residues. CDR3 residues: CASSLASGVGTEAFF. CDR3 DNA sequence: TGCGCCAGCAGCTTGGCTTCGGGGGTTGGCACTGAAGCTTTCTTT. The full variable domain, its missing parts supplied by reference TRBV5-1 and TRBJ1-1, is KAGVTQTPRYLIKTRGQQVTLSCSPISGHRSVSWYQQTPGQGLQFLFEYFSETQRNKGNFPGRFSGRQFSNSRSEMNVSTLELGDSALYLCASSLASGVGTEAFFGQGTRLTVV.

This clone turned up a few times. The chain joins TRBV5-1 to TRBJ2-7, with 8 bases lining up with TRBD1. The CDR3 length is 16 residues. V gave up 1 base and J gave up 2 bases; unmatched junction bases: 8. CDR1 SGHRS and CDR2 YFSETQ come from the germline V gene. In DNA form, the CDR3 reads TGCGCCAGCAGCTTGTCGGGACAGGAGGTCCCCTACGAGCAGTACTTC. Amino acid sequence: CASSLSGQEVPYEQYF.

The CDR3 nucleotides are TGTGCCAGCAGCGGACAGTTGAGTAGCTATGGCTACACCTTC. Protein sequence: CASSGQLSSYGYTF. The genes are TRBV11-2 and TRBJ1-2, with D tentatively TRBD1 (6 bases). Looked up from germline, CDR1 is SGHAT and CDR2 is FQNNGV. V shed 5 bases and J shed 4 bases, with 14 bases lying between them. The CDR3 spans 14 residues. Full variable domain (outside the CDR3, taken from reference TRBV11-2 and TRBJ1-2): EAGVAQSPRYKIIEKRQSVAFWCNPISGHATLYWYQQILGQGPKLLIQFQNNGVVDDSQLPKDRFSAERLKGVDSTLKIQPAKLEDSAVYLCASSGQLSSYGYTFGSGTRLTVV.

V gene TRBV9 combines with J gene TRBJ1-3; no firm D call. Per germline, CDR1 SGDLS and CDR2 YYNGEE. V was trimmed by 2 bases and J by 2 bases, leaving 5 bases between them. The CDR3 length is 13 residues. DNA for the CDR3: TGTGCCAGCAGCGTCGGGACTGGAAACACCATATATTTT. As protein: CASSVGTGNTIYF.

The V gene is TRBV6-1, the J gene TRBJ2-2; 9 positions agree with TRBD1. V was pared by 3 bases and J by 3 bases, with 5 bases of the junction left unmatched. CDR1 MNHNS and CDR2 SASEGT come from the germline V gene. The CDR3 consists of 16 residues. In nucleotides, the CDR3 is TGTGCCAGCAGTGAGGGGGGGACAGGGTACACCGGGGAGCTGTTTTTT. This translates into CASSEGGTGYTGELFF.

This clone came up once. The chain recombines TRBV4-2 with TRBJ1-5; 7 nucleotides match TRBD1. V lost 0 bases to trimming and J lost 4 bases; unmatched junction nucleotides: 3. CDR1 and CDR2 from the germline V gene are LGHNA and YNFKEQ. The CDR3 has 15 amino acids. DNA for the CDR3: TGTGCCAGCAGCCAAGAACCAGGGGGGAATCAGCCCCAGCATTTT. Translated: CASSQEPGGNQPQHF.

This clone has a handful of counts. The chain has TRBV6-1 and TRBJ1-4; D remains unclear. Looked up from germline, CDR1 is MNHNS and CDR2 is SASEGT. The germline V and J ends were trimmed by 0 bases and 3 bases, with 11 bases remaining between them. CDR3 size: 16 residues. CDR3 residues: CASSEAEEGPNEKLFF. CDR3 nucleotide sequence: TGTGCCAGCAGTGAAGCGGAGGAAGGACCTAATGAAAAACTGTTTTTT.

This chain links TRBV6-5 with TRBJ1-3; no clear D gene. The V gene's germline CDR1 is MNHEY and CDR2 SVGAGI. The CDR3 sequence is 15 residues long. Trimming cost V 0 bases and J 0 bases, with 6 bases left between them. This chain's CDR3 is CASSYSGSSGNTIYF. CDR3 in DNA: TGTGCCAGCAGTTACTCGGGCAGCTCTGGAAACACCATATATTTT.

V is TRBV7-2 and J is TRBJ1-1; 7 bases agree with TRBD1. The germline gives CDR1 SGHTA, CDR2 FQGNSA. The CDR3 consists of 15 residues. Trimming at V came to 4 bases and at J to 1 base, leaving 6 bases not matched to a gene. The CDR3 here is CASSSRTGANTEAFF. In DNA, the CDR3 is TGTGCCAGCAGCTCCCGGACAGGCGCGAACACTGAAGCTTTCTTT.

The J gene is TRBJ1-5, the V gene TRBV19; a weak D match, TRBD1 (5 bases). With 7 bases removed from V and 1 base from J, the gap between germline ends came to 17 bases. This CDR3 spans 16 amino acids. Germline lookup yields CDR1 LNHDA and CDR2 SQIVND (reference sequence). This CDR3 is CASTISRDESNQPQHF. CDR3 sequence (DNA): TGTGCCAGTACCATTTCCAGGGATGAGAGCAATCAGCCCCAGCATTTT. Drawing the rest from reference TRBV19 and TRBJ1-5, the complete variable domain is DGGITQSPKYLFRKEGQNVTLSCEQNLNHDAMYWYRQDPGQGLRLIYYSQIVNDFQKGDIAEGYSVSREKKESFPLTVTSAQKNPTAFYLCASTISRDESNQPQHFGDGTRLSIL.